This T cell receptor (beta chain) appears in the sequencing data of a study of blood T cell repertoires in COVID-19. Study in general: Samples of COVID-19 (acute and convalescent) were obtained from the United States, Italy and Spain.

The CDR3 has 18 residues. Per germline, CDR1 MNHEY and CDR2 SMNVEV (reference sequence). V dropped 5 bases and J dropped 2 bases, with 24 bases sitting between them. Profiled with immunoSEQ multiplex PCR; TCRdb holds only in-frame clones, not every one. In the table there are 65,000 to 95,000 clones, roughly three quarters of which are singletons. V and J are TRBV27 and TRBJ1-1; tentatively, D is TRBD1 (6 bases). This receptor was identified in a man aged 60-69 years with COVID-19, enrolled during active disease. Sequenced sample: peripheral blood. CDR3 nucleotide sequence: TGTGCCAGCAGTCAAGGACAGTTTTTAGTGCCCAACAACACTGAAGCTTTCTTT. The encoded protein is CASSQGQFLVPNNTEAFF.